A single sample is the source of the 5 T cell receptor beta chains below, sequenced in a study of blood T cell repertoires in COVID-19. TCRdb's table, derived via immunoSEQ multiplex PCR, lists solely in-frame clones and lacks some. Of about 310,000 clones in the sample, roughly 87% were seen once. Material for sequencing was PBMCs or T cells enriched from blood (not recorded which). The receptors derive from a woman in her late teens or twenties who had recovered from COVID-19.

CDR3 amino acids: CASSLDPGNYGYTF. In DNA, the CDR3 is TGCGCCAGCAGCTTGGATCCAGGGAACTATGGCTACACCTTC. This chain uses TRBV5-1 with TRBJ1-2, with a possible D match to TRBD1 (5 bases). Germline-derived CDR1 and CDR2 are SGHRS and YFSETQ. The length of the CDR3 is 14 residues. The germline V and J ends were trimmed by 0 bases and 2 bases, with 8 bases remaining between them.

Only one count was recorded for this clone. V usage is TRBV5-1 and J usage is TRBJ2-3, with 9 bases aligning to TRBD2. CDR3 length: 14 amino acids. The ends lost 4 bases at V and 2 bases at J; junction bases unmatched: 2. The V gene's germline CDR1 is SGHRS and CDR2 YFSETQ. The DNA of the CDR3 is TGCGCCAGCAGCGCGGGGGGGATCACAGATACGCAGTATTTT. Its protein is CASSAGGITDTQYF.

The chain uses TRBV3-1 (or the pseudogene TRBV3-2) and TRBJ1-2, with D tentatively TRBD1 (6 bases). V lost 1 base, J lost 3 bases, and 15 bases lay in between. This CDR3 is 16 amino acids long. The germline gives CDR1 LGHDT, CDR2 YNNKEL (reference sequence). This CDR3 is CASSQGFGGVHYGYTF. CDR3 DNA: TGTGCCAGCAGCCAAGGGTTTGGGGGCGTCCACTATGGCTACACCTTC.

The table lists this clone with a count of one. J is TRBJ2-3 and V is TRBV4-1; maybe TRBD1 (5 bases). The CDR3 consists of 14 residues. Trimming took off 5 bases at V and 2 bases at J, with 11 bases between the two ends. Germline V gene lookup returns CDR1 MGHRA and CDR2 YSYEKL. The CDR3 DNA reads TGCGCCAGCAGCTACAGGTTTTACACAGATACGCAGTATTTT. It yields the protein CASSYRFYTDTQYF.

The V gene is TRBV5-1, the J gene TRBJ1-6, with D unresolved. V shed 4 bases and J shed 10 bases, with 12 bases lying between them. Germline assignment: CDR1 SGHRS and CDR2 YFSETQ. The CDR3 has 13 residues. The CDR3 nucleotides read TGCGCCAGCAGCGCAGACTTGTACTCACCCCTCCACTTT. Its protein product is CASSADLYSPLHF.